Below, 3 T cell receptor beta chains from the same sample are listed, as sequenced in a study of blood T cell repertoires in COVID-19. Some clones are missing from TCRdb's copy, which holds only in-frame ones; the method was immunoSEQ multiplex PCR. The profile shows 250,000 to 350,000 clones, roughly nine tenths of them singletons. Sequenced material: PBMCs or T cells enriched from blood (not recorded which). The source of these receptors is a woman aged 45 to 65 who had recovered from COVID-19.

This clone was found once. The CDR3, as DNA: TGTGCCAGCATCCGAGGAATAGCTAGCAATCAGCCCCAGCATTTT. Amino acid sequence: CASIRGIASNQPQHF. The V call is TRBV6-5, the J call TRBJ1-5; no reliable D call. Germline V gene lookup returns CDR1 MNHEY and CDR2 SVGAGI. V gave up 7 bases and J gave up 0 bases, with 13 bases separating them. The CDR3 is made up of 15 amino acids.

The chain has TRBV30 and TRBJ2-4, with a weak D call TRBD1 (6 bases). Germline values: CDR1 GTSNPN, CDR2 SVGIG (reference sequence). The CDR3 runs 17 residues. Between the trimmed V and J ends, which lost 5 bases and 0 bases, there was a span of 20 bases. CDR3 residues: CAWGNPTGNLAKNIQYF. For the CDR3, the DNA is TGTGCCTGGGGGAACCCGACAGGCAACCTAGCCAAAAACATTCAGTACTTC.

CDR3 sequence (DNA): TGCGCCAGCAGCCAAGCCGGGACTAGCGGCCACAATGAGCAGTTCTTC. Translation gives CASSQAGTSGHNEQFF. The chain uses TRBV4-3 and TRBJ2-1; 11 bases are a match to TRBD2. V trimming: 1 base; J trimming: 5 bases; junction bases outside the gene matches: 4. Germline V lookup: CDR1 LGHNA, CDR2 YSLEER. The CDR3 has 16 residues.